This T cell receptor beta chain was captured in a study of blood T cell repertoires in COVID-19. Study overall: There were acute and convalescent COVID-19 samples, and they came from the United States, Italy and Spain. T cells, B-cell-depleted T cells, or PBMCs provided the cDNA or gDNA that served as material.

Here immunoSEQ multiplex PCR was the method, and the copy in TCRdb shows in-frame clones only, minus some. The table shows 300,000 to 400,000 clones, with under 90% occurring only once. Per germline, CDR1 SGHRS and CDR2 YFSETQ. The CDR3 contains 16 residues. Trimming removed 0 bases from V and 2 bases from J; junction bases left unmatched: 5. The gene calls are TRBV5-1 and TRBJ2-7; TRBD2 agrees at 10 bases. The sequence was collected from a man aged 60-69 years who had recovered from COVID-19. Sequenced material: PBMCs or T cells enriched from blood (not recorded which). DNA for the CDR3: TGCGCCAGCAGCTTGGTATCCAGCGGGAGGGCCTACGAGCAGTACTTC. This translates into CASSLVSSGRAYEQYF.